This T cell receptor (beta chain) was identified in a study of metastatic and nonmetastatic thyroid tumors. Overall study context: Thyroid patients, malignant and benign, had repertoires compared across blood and tumor or nodule tissue.

This clone is medium-sized by share. V was shortened by 7 bases and J by 2 bases, with 15 bases between the two germline ends. This CDR3 has 14 residues. MiXCR was used by TCRdb to re-call the PCR reads. The profile shows 20,000 to 30,000 clones, under 15% of them singletons. Nobody among the patients had been given any treatment before thyroid surgery. This receptor was identified in a female donor with papillary thyroid cancer or a benign thyroid nodule (not recorded which). Some clones in this sample may be carry-over from other donors' samples. This chain links TRBV12-3 or TRBV12-4 with TRBJ2-7, with a tentative D call TRBD2 (5 bases). Sequencing was performed on blood. CDR3 protein: CASTLSGVAYEQYF. The CDR3 DNA follows: TGTGCCAGCACCCTATCCGGGGTCGCCTACGAGCAGTACTTC.